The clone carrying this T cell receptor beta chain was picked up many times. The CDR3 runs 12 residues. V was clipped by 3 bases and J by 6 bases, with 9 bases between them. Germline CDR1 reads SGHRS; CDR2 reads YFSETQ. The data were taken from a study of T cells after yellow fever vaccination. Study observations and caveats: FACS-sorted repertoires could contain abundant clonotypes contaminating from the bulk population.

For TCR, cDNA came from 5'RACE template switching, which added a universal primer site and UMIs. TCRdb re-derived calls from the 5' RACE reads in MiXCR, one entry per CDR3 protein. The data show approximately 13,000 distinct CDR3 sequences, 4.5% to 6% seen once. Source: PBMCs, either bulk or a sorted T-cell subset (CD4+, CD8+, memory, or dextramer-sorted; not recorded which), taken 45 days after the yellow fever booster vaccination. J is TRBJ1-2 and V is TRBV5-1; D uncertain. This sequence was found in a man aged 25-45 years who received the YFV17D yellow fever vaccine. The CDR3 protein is CASSSAPDGYTF. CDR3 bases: TGCGCCAGCAGCTCGGCCCCCGATGGCTACACCTTC. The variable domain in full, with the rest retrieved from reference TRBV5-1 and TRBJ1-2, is KAGVTQTPRYLIKTRGQQVTLSCSPISGHRSVSWYQQTPGQGLQFLFEYFSETQRNKGNFPGRFSGRQFSNSRSEMNVSTLELGDSALYLCASSSAPDGYTFGSGTRLTVV.